What follows are 26 T cell receptor beta chains derived from one specimen sequenced in a study of blood T cells in healthy people across ages. It was with a sample-barcoded 5' primer and a J-beta primer mix that a second PCR of roughly 6 to 12 cycles was run. TCRdb itself ran the 5' RACE reads through MiXCR, one entry per CDR3 protein. The sample yields almost 800,000 distinct CDR3 sequences, roughly 60% seen once. Source material: blood. The receptor set was obtained from a man between 25 and 39 years old in good health.

In DNA form, the CDR3 reads TGTGCCAGCTCACCACCTTCAACATACACCGGGGAGCTGTTTTTT. Translation: CASSPPSTYTGELFF. The J gene is TRBJ2-2, the V gene TRBV18, with no clear D. Germline V lookup: CDR1 KGHSH, CDR2 LQKENI. The CDR3 is 15 amino acids. V was shortened by 0 bases and J by 3 bases, with 8 bases between the two germline ends. Combining the CDR3 with reference TRBV18 and TRBJ2-2 gives the whole variable domain NAGVMQNPRHLVRRRGQEARLRCSPMKGHSHVYWYRQLPEEGLKFMVYLQKENIIDESGMPKERFSAEFPKEGPSILRIQQVVRGDSAAYFCASSPPSTYTGELFFGEGSRLTVL.

The V gene is TRBV20-1, the J gene TRBJ2-7; the match to TRBD1 covers 7 bases. The CDR3 runs 14 residues. After removal of 6 bases from V and 3 bases from J, the junction contained 11 bases not matched to a gene. Per the germline V gene, CDR1 is DFQATT and CDR2 is SNEGSKA (reference sequence). The CDR3 protein is CSAKGQETYYEQYF. CDR3 DNA sequence: TGCAGTGCCAAAGGACAGGAAACATACTACGAGCAGTACTTC.

The V gene is TRBV24-1, the J gene TRBJ2-1; the D gene is possibly TRBD2 (5 bases). Germline loops: CDR1 KGHDR, CDR2 SFDVKD. CDR3 length: 14 amino acids. Deletions cut 3 bases from V and 4 bases from J, with 9 bases between. This chain's CDR3 is CATSDGSPYNEQFF. In DNA form, the CDR3 reads TGTGCCACCAGTGATGGGAGTCCATACAATGAGCAGTTCTTC.

This clonotype has more than one count but fewer than ten. CDR3 nucleotides: TGTGCCAGCAGCTTAGGGGGCGGCTGGAGTGGGAATGAGCAGTTCTTC. Translation gives CASSLGGGWSGNEQFF. This chain joins TRBV7-2 and TRBJ2-1; weak D call: TRBD1 (5 bases). There are 16 residues in the CDR3. Germline CDR1 and CDR2: SGHTA and FQGNSA. V dropped 1 base and J dropped 7 bases, with 17 bases sitting between them. The full variable domain, rest sourced from reference TRBV7-2 and TRBJ2-1, is GAGVSQSPSNKVTEKGKDVELRCDPISGHTALYWYRQSLGQGLEFLIYFQGNSAPDKSGLPSDRFSAERTGGSVSTLTIQRTQQEDSAVYLCASSLGGGWSGNEQFFGPGTRLTVL.

The V call is TRBV6-2 or TRBV6-3, the J call TRBJ2-1; 8 bases align to TRBD1. Germline assignment: CDR1 MNHEY and CDR2 SVGEGT. V gave up 7 bases and J gave up 3 bases; unmatched junction bases: 11. The CDR3 runs 16 residues. The CDR3 nucleotides read TGTGCCAGCACATCACGGGTGGGACAGGTCTACAATGAGCAGTTCTTC. Translating it yields CASTSRVGQVYNEQFF.

The chain employs TRBV7-9 and TRBJ1-4, with a tentative D call TRBD1 (5 bases). The CDR3 totals 13 residues. Trimming stripped 8 bases from V and 3 bases from J, with 10 bases between. Germline assignment: CDR1 SEHNR and CDR2 FQNEAQ (reference sequence). The CDR3 reads CASSRGSNEKLFF. CDR3 coding DNA: TGTGCCAGCTCGAGGGGTTCTAATGAAAAACTGTTTTTT.

V usage is TRBV7-3 and J usage is TRBJ2-1; TRBD2 might be the D (6 bases). This CDR3 comprises 14 residues. V was clipped by 5 bases and J by 4 bases, with 12 bases between them. Germline-derived CDR1 and CDR2 are SGHTA and FQGTGA. The CDR3 region has the DNA TGTGCCAGCAGCCGAGATAGCGGATACAATGAGCAGTTCTTC. Residues: CASSRDSGYNEQFF.

The chain couples TRBV15 to TRBJ2-1; D perhaps matches TRBD2 (6 bases). The CDR3 is 15 amino acids. Germline lookup yields CDR1 LNHNV and CDR2 YYDKDF (reference sequence). V dropped 3 bases and J dropped 6 bases, with 15 bases sitting between them. This chain's CDR3 is CATSSARRGFNEQFF. The DNA for the CDR3 is TGTGCCACCAGCAGCGCAAGGCGGGGATTCAATGAGCAGTTCTTC.

This clonotype was counted once. The chain employs TRBV6-2 or TRBV6-3 and TRBJ2-7; D may match TRBD1 or TRBD2 (6 bases each). TRBJ2-4 matches the DNA end more closely, so the J call is doubtful. The CDR3 extends over 17 amino acids. Germline values: CDR1 MNHEY, CDR2 SVGEGT. CDR3 nucleotides: TGTGCCAGCAGCCCAAGGGGGGTCGATTGGGCCAAAAACATTCAGTACTTC. Protein product: CASSPRGVDWAKNIQYF.

V gene TRBV5-1 combines with J gene TRBJ1-1; 8 bases fit TRBD1. The V gene's germline CDR1 is SGHRS and CDR2 YFSETQ. The J segment lost 1 base and the V segment lost 4 bases, leaving 9 bases of the junction unmatched. This CDR3 has 16 residues. This CDR3 is CASSRRSGQGNTEAFF. The CDR3 coding sequence is TGCGCCAGCAGCCGACGGTCCGGACAGGGGAACACTGAAGCTTTCTTT.

The V call is TRBV4-3, the J call TRBJ1-6; 10 bases match TRBD1. Looked up from germline, CDR1 is LGHNA and CDR2 is YSLEER. This CDR3 spans 20 amino acids. Trimming cost V 0 bases and J 0 bases; bases outside gene matches: 8. The CDR3 region is CASSQEWTGGAASYNSPLHF. The CDR3 DNA reads TGCGCCAGCAGCCAAGAATGGACAGGGGGTGCCGCCTCCTATAATTCACCCCTCCACTTT.

In this sample, this clonotype turned up once. The chain employs TRBV14 and TRBJ2-3; D unresolved. Germline CDR1 is SGHDN and CDR2 is FVKESK. The CDR3 has 19 residues. V lost 2 bases and J lost 1, with 22 bases in between. The CDR3 is CASSQSPLGFSRGTDTQYF. In nucleotides, the CDR3 is TGTGCCAGCAGCCAATCTCCTCTGGGCTTCTCTAGAGGCACAGATACGCAGTATTTT.

The chain uses TRBV18 and TRBJ2-1; D perhaps matches TRBD2 (7 bases). This CDR3 contains 15 residues. Germline values: CDR1 KGHSH, CDR2 LQKENI. The V gene lost 8 bases and the J gene lost 0 bases, with 14 bases spanning the gap. The CDR3 DNA reads TGTGCCAGCCAAGGGGGGGTTGACTCCTACAATGAGCAGTTCTTC. Residues: CASQGGVDSYNEQFF.

The sample holds one count of this clonotype. The V call is TRBV20-1, the J call TRBJ2-7; 7 bases are shared with TRBD2. The end of the DNA fits TRBJ2-5 better, so the J call may be wrong. The CDR3 totals 13 residues. CDR1 is DFQATT, CDR2 SNEGSKA, per germline (reference sequence). The CDR3 here is CSARDTSVETQYF. The CDR3 DNA reads as TGCAGTGCCAGGGATACTAGCGTAGAGACCCAGTACTTC.

Regarding this clonotype: It may be a read error: a sequence one base away is much more abundant. The chain recombines TRBV10-3 with TRBJ1-2; no definite D call. Germline V gene data show CDR1 as ENHRY and CDR2 as SYGVKD. This CDR3 has 14 residues. In nucleotides, the CDR3 is TGTGCCATCGGTGAGTCGCGGGCAATCTATGGCTACACCTTC. Translated: CAIGESRAIYGYTF.

V gene TRBV20-1 combines with J gene TRBJ2-5; TRBD2 is a possible D gene (6 bases). CDR1 is DFQATT, CDR2 SNEGSKA, per germline (reference sequence). This CDR3 is built from 13 residues. V dropped 0 bases and J dropped 4 bases, with 9 bases sitting between them. The CDR3 sequence: CSARDPGVETQYF. The CDR3 DNA reads as TGCAGTGCTAGAGACCCGGGGGTAGAGACCCAGTACTTC.

The rearrangement uses TRBV6-6 and TRBJ1-4, with 7 nucleotides matching TRBD1. CDR3 length equals 15 residues. The V segment lost 6 bases and the J segment 8 bases; nucleotides outside the gene matches: 12. In germline, CDR1 is MNHNY, CDR2 SVGAGI (reference sequence). Here the CDR3 DNA reads TGTGCCAGCAGCACCCAGGGGGGGGCGTGGGAAAAACTGTTTTTT. Translated: CASSTQGGAWEKLFF.

This clonotype was picked up a small number of times. This chain links TRBV21-1 with TRBJ2-5; the table names TRBD2, a call not compared with the DNA. TRBV21-1 is a known pseudogene. The CDR3 has 15 residues. CDR3 coding DNA: TGTGCCAGCAGCCATACAGTGCGGGTGCGGCGGACCCAGTACTTC. Residues: CASSHTVRVRRTQYF.

This clonotype was found a few times. The CDR3 region is CAANGGGDNEQFF. The DNA of the CDR3 is TGTGCCGCCAACGGAGGTGGAGACAATGAGCAGTTCTTC. The V call is TRBV10-3, the J call TRBJ2-1; maybe TRBD2 (5 bases). The CDR3 length is 13 residues. Germline CDR1 is ENHRY and CDR2 is SYGVKD. The V end was cut by 11 bases, the J end by 5 bases, with 16 bases between.

This clonotype has a handful of counts. The chain combines TRBV20-1 with TRBJ1-2, with 7 bases fitting TRBD1. The V and J ends lost 6 bases and 8 bases, in that order; junction bases with no gene match: 6. Looked up from germline, CDR1 is DFQATT and CDR2 is SNEGSKA (reference sequence). The CDR3 is 11 amino acids. This chain's CDR3 is CSAPDREGYTF. CDR3 coding DNA: TGCAGTGCCCCCGACAGGGAGGGCTACACCTTC.

The chain combines TRBV5-8 with TRBJ1-2; D remains ambiguous. In germline, CDR1 is SGHTS, CDR2 YDEGEE. The CDR3 loop spans 14 amino acids. The ends were cut back, 0 bases at V and 8 bases at J, with 14 bases in the middle. Here the CDR3 DNA reads TGTGCCAGCAGCTTGGTGTCCCGAGGGTTGGGCTACACCTTC. Translation gives CASSLVSRGLGYTF.

This clonotype came up a few times. This chain uses TRBV6-5 with TRBJ1-2; 9 bases line up with TRBD1. Per germline, CDR1 MNHEY and CDR2 SVGAGI. This CDR3 spans 15 amino acids. V was pared by 6 bases and J by 0 bases, with 5 bases of the junction left unmatched. CDR3 in amino acids: CASSRGTGPNYGYTF. The CDR3 DNA reads as TGTGCCAGCAGCCGCGGGACAGGGCCTAACTATGGCTACACCTTC.

In this sample, this clonotype turned up once. The rearrangement uses TRBV12-3 or TRBV12-4 and TRBJ2-5; D might be TRBD1 or TRBD2, each matching 5 bases. This CDR3 has 13 residues. Trimming took 4 bases from V and 7 from J, leaving 13 bases between them. CDR3 protein: CASSCEGTRTQYF. The CDR3, as DNA: TGTGCCAGCAGTTGCGAGGGGACCAGGACCCAGTACTTC.

There are a few counts of this clonotype. V usage is TRBV29-1 and J usage is TRBJ1-1, with D possibly matching TRBD1 (6 bases). Between the trimmed V and J ends, which lost 2 bases and 0 bases, there was a span of 13 bases. Germline loops: CDR1 SQVTM, CDR2 ANQGSEA. The CDR3 has 15 residues. The CDR3 spells CSVETPGAMNTEAFF. The DNA of the CDR3 is TGCAGCGTTGAAACCCCAGGGGCGATGAACACTGAAGCTTTCTTT.

The V and J genes are TRBV7-9 and TRBJ1-2, with D tentatively TRBD1 (6 bases). This CDR3 contains 14 residues. V lost 8 bases and J 4 bases, leaving 17 bases between the germline ends. Germline CDR1 SEHNR, CDR2 FQNEAQ (reference sequence). CDR3 nucleotide sequence: TGTGCCAGCTGGGGGGGCCGAATTACCTATGGCTACACCTTC. This gives the protein CASWGGRITYGYTF.

This clonotype was observed a few times. The chain links TRBV7-2 to TRBJ2-7, with D possibly TRBD1 on 6 matching bases. Germline V gene data show CDR1 as SGHTA and CDR2 as FQGNSA. V was pared by 5 bases and J by 5 bases, with 22 bases between. The CDR3 has 16 amino acids. The CDR3 DNA is TGTGCCAGCAGCCGCAACTCACAGGGTCCGGTTAACGAGCAGTACTTC. Residues: CASSRNSQGPVNEQYF.